This T cell receptor beta chain comes out of a study of blood T cell repertoires in COVID-19. Looking at the study overall: Whether acute or convalescent, the COVID-19 samples came from the United States, Italy and Spain.

Trimming took 7 bases from V and 7 from J; bases not matched to a gene: 15. Per germline, CDR1 MDHEN and CDR2 SYDVKM. CDR3 length: 15 residues. The protocol was immunoSEQ multiplex PCR, while the TCRdb copy is restricted to in-frame clones and leaves out a portion. The sample holds about 260,000 clones; about nine tenths are singletons and the top ten take 11%. Sequencing was done on a sample of peripheral blood. This chain uses TRBV28 with TRBJ2-7; TRBD1 aligns across 8 bases. The clonotype was recovered from a woman aged 25 to 45 with COVID-19, enrolled during active disease. CDR3 protein: CASTLWRAGGSEQYF. Here the CDR3 DNA reads TGTGCCAGCACCCTTTGGAGGGCAGGGGGCAGTGAGCAGTACTTC.